This T cell receptor (beta chain) is from a study of T cells in pancreatic ductal adenocarcinoma. Losses at the gene ends were 6 bases for V and 5 bases for J; bases not matched to a gene: 9. Germline CDR1 reads MDHEN; CDR2 reads SYDVKM. The CDR3 has 15 amino acids. Sequencing used immunoSEQ multiplex PCR; TCRdb keeps in-frame clones, though not all of them. The sample shows 7,500 to 9,500 clones, under 90% of them seen only once. Surgery without prior neoadjuvant therapy was the treatment of the selected pancreatic ductal adenocarcinoma patients. The V gene is TRBV28, the J gene TRBJ2-5; 10 bases map to TRBD2. The sequence came from a human donor with pancreatic ductal adenocarcinoma. The sequencing input was PBMCs. Here the CDR3 reads CASSRKRGGRETQYF. DNA of the CDR3: TGTGCCAGCAGCCGAAAGCGGGGGGGCAGGGAGACCCAGTACTTC.